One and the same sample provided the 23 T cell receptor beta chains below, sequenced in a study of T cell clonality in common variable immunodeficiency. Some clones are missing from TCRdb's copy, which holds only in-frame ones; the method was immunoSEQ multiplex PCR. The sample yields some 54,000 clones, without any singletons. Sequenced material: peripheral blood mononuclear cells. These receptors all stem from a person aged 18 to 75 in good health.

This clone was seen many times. The CDR3 loop is CASSPRGGGTDTQYF. Incomplete CDR3 DNA: TGCGCCAGCAGCCCCCGGGGGGGAGGCACAGATACG. The chain is built from TRBV5-1 and TRBJ2-3; TRBD2 agrees at 8 bases. The CDR3 is cut off 3 residues early in the read; its end comes from the germline J gene. J lost 1 base, V lost 4 bases, and 5 bases had no gene match. CDR1 is SGHRS and CDR2 is YFSETQ in the germline V gene. This CDR3 contains 15 residues.

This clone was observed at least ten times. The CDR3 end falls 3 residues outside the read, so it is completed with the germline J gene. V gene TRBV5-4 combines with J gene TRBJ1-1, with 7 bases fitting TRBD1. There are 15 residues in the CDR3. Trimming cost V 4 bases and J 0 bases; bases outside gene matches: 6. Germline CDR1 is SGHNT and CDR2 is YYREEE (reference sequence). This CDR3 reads CASSPVTGVNTEAFF. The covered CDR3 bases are TGTGCCAGCAGCCCTGTTACAGGGGTGAACACTGAA.

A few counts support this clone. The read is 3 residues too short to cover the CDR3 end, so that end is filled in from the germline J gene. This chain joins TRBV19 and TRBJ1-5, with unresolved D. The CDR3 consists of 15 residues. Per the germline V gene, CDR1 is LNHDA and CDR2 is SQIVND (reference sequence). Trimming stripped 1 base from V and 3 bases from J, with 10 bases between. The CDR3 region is CASSIGGRSNQPQHF. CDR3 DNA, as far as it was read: TGTGCCAGTAGTATAGGCGGCCGGTCCAATCAGCCC.

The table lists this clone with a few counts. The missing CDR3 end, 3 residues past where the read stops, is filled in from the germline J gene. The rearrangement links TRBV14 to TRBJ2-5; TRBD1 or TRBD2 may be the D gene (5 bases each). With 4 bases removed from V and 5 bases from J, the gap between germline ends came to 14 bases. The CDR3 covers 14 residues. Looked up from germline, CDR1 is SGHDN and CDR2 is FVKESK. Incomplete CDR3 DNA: TGTGCCAGCAGCCGAGGGCTAGGGGCGGAGACC. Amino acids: CASSRGLGAET. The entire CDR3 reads CASSRGLGAETQYF.

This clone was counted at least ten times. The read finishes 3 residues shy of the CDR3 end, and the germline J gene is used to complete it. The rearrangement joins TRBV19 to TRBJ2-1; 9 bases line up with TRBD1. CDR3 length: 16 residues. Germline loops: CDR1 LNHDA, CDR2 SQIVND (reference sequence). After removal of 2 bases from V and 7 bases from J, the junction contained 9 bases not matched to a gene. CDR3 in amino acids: CASSIPQGQGNNEQFF. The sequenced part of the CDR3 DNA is TGTGCCAGTAGTATACCCCAAGGACAGGGGAATAATGAG. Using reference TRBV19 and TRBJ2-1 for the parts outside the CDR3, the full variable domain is DGGITQSPKYLFRKEGQNVTLSCEQNLNHDAMYWYRQDPGQGLRLIYYSQIVNDFQKGDIAEGYSVSREKKESFPLTVTSAQKNPTAFYLCASSIPQGQGNNEQFFGPGTRLTVL.

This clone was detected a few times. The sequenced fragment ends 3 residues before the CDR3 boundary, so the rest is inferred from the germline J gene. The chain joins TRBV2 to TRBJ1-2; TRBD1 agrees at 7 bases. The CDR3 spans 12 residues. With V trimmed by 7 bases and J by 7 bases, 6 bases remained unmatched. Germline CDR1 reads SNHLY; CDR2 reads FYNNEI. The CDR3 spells CASMRGRSGYTF. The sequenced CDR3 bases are TGTGCCAGCATGAGGGGGCGGTCTGGC.

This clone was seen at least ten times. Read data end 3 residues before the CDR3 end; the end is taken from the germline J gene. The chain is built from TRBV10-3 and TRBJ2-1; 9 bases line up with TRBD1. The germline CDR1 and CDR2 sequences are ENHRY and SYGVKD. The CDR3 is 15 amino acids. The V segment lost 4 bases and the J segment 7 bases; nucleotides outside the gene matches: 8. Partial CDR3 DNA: TGTGCCATCAGTGCCCCCACAGGGGGCCAAAATGAG. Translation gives CAISAPTGGQNE. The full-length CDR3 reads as CAISAPTGGQNEQFF.

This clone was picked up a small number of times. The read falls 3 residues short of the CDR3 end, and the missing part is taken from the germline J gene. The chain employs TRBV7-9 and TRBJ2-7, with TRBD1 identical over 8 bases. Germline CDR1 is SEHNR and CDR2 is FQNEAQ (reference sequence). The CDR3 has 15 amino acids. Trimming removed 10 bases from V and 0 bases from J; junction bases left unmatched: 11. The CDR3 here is CATTGPGTGSYEQYF. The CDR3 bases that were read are TGTGCCACCACCGGGCCCGGGACAGGCTCCTACGAG.

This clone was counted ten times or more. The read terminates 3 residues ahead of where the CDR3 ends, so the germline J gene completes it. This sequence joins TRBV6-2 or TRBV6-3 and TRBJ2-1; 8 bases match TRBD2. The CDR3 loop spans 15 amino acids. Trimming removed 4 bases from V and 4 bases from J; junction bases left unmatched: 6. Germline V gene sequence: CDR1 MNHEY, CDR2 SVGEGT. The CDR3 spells CASSSGGAGYNEQFF. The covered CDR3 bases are TGTGCCAGCAGTTCCGGGGGGGCAGGTTACAATGAG.

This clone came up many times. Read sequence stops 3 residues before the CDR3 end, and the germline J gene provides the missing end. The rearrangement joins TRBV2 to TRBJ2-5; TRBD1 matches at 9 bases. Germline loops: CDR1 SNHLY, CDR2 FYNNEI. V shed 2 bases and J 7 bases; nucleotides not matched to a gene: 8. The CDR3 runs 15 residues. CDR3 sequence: CASSETGVGQGTQYF. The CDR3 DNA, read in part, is TGTGCCAGCAGTGAAACTGGCGTGGGACAGGGGACC.

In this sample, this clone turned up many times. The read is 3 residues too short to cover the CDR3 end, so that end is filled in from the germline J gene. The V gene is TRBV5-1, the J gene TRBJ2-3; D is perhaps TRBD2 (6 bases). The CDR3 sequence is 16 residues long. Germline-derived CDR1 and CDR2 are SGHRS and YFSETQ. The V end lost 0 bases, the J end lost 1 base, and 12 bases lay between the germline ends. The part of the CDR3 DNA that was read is TGCGCCAGCAGCTTGGTAGTGGGCGGGGGCACAGATACG. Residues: CASSLVVGGGTDT. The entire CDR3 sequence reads CASSLVVGGGTDTQYF.

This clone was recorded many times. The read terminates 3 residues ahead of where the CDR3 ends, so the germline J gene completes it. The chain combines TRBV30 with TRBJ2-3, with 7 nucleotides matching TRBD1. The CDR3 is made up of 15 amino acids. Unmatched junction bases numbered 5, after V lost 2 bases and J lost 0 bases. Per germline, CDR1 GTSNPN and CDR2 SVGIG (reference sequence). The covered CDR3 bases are TGTGCCTGGAGTTTAGGGACAGCTAGCACAGATACG. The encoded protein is CAWSLGTASTDT. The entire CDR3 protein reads CAWSLGTASTDTQYF.

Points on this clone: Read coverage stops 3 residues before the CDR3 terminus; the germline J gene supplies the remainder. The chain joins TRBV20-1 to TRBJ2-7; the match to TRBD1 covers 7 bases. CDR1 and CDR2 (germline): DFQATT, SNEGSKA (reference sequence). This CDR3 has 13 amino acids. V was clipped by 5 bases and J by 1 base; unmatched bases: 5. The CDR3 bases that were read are TGCAGTGCTGACAGGACAGGTTCCTACGAG. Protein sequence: CSADRTGSYE. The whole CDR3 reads CSADRTGSYEQYF.

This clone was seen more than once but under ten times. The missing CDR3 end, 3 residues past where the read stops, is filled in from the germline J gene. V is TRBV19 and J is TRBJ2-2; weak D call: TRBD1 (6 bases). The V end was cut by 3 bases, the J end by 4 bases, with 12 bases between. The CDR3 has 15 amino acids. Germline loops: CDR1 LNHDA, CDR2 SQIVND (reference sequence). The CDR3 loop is CASSIYGQSTGELFF. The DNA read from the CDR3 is TGTGCCAGTAGTATCTACGGACAGAGCACCGGGGAG.

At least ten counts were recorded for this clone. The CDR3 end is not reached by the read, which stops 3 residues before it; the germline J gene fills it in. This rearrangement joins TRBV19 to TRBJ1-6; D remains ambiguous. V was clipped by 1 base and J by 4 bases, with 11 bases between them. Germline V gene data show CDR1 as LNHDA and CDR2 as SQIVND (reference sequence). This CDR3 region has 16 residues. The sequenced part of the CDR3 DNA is TGTGCCAGTAGTATAGTACCAGGTGGTTATAATTCACCC. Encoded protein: CASSIVPGGYNSP. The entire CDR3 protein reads CASSIVPGGYNSPLHF. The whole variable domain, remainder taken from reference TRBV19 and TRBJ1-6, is DGGITQSPKYLFRKEGQNVTLSCEQNLNHDAMYWYRQDPGQGLRLIYYSQIVNDFQKGDIAEGYSVSREKKESFPLTVTSAQKNPTAFYLCASSIVPGGYNSPLHFGNGTRLTVT.

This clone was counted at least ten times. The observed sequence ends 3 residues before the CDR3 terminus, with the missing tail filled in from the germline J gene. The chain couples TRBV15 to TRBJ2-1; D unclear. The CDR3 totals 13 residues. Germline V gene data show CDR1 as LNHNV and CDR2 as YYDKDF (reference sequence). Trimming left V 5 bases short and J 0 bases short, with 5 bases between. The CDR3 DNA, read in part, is TGTGCCACCAGCCCCTACTCCTACAATGAG. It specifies CATSPYSYNE. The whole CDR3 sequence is CATSPYSYNEQFF.

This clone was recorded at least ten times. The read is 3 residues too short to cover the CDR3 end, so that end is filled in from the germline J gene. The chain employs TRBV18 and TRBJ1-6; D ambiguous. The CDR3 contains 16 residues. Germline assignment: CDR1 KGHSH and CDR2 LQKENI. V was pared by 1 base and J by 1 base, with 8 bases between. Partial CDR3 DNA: TGTGCCAGCTCACCACAATCCGGTTCCTATAATTCACCC. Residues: CASSPQSGSYNSP. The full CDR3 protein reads CASSPQSGSYNSPLHF. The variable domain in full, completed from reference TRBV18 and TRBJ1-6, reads NAGVMQNPRHLVRRRGQEARLRCSPMKGHSHVYWYRQLPEEGLKFMVYLQKENIIDESGMPKERFSAEFPKEGPSILRIQQVVRGDSAAYFCASSPQSGSYNSPLHFGNGTRLTVT.

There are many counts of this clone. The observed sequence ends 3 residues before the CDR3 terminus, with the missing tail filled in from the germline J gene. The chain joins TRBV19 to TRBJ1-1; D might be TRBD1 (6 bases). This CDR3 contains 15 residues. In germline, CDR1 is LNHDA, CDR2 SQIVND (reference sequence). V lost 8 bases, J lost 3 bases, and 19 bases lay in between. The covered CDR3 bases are TGTGCCAGTTCCCGTGGACAGACTCCTTACACTGAA. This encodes CASSRGQTPYTE. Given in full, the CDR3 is CASSRGQTPYTEAFF.

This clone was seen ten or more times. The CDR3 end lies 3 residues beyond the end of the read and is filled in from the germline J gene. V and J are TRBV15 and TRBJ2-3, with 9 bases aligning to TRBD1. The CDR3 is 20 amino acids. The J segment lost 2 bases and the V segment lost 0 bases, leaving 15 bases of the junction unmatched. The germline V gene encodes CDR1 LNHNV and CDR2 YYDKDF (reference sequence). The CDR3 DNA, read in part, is TGTGCCACCAGCAGAGATATGGGCCAGCTCGACAGGGGGGACACAGATACG. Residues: CATSRDMGQLDRGDTDT. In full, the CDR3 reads CATSRDMGQLDRGDTDTQYF.

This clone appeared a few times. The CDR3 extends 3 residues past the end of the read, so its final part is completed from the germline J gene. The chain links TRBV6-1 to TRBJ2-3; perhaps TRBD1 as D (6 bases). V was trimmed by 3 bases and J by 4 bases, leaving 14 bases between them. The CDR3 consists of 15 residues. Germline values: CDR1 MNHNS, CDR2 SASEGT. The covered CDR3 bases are TGTGCCAGCAGTGACGGGGCAGGGGCCCCAGATACG. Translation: CASSDGAGAPDT. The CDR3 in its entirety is CASSDGAGAPDTQYF.

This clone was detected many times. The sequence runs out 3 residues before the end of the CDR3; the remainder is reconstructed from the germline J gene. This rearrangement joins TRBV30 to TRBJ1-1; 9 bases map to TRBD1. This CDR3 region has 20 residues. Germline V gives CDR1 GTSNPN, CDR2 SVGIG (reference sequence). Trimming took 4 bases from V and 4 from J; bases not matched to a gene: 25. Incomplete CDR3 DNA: TGTGCCTGGAAAATCTCCTCCTACTTATGGACAGGGGCCCCGGGCACTGAA. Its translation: CAWKISSYLWTGAPGTE. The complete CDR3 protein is CAWKISSYLWTGAPGTEAFF.

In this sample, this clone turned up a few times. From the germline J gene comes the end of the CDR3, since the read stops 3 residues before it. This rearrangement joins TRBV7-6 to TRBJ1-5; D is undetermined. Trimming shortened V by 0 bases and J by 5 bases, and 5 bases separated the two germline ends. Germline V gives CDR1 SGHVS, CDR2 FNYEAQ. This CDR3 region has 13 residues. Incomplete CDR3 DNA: TGTGCCAGCAGCTTAGCAGAGGATCAGCCC. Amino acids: CASSLAEDQP. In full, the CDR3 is CASSLAEDQPQHF.

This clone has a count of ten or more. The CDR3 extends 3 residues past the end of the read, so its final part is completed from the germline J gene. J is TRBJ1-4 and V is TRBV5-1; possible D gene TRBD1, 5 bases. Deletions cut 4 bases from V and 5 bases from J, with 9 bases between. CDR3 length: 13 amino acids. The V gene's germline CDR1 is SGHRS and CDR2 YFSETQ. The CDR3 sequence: CASSDSLNEKLFF. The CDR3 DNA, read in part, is TGCGCCAGCAGCGACAGCCTCAATGAAAAA.